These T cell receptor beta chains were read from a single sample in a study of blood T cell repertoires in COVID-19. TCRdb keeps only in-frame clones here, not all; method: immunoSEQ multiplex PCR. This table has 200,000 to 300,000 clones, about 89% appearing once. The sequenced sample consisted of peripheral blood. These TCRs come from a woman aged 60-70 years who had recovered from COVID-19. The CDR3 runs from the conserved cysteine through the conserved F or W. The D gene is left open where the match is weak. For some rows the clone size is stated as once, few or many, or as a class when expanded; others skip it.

CASSLLRGNNSPLHF	TGTGCCAGCAGCTTACTAAGGGGGAATAATTCACCCCTCCACTTT	NA	NA	TRBV5-5	TRBJ1-6
CASSHGTGVGNTIYF	TGTGCCAGCAGCCACGGGACAGGGGTAGGAAACACCATATATTTT	NA	TRBD1	TRBV3-1/TRBV3-2	TRBJ1-3
CASSQGVAGGGDTQYF	TGTGCCAGCAGCCAAGGGGTGGCGGGGGGAGGAGATACGCAGTATTTT	NA	TRBD2	TRBV4-2	TRBJ2-3
CASSHDRDRGNSPLHF	TGTGCCAGCTCACACGACCGGGACAGGGGCAATTCACCCCTCCACTTT	NA	TRBD1	TRBV18	TRBJ1-6
CASSLGTGLYEQYF	TGTGCCAGCAGCTTGGGGACAGGGCTATACGAGCAGTACTTC	NA	TRBD1	TRBV5-8	TRBJ2-7
CASSVGLADTQYF	TGTGCCAGCAGTGTCGGACTGGCGGATACGCAGTATTTT	once	NA	TRBV2	TRBJ2-3
CASSLSSGGLFYEQYF	TGTGCCAGCAGCTTGTCTAGCGGGGGGCTGTTCTACGAGCAGTACTTC	NA	TRBD2	TRBV5-6	TRBJ2-7
CASSIAGGRGSGANVLTF	TGTGCCAGTAGTATAGCGGGGGGGCGCGGTTCCGGGGCCAACGTCCTGACTTTC	NA	TRBD2	TRBV19	TRBJ2-6
CSVGQGTDSPLHF	TGCAGCGTTGGACAGGGGACGGACTCACCCCTCCACTTT	NA	TRBD1	TRBV29-1	TRBJ1-6
CASSYPGASRGRTSYEQYF	TGTGCCAGCAGTTACCCAGGGGCGAGCCGGGGTAGGACCTCCTACGAGCAGTACTTC	NA	NA	TRBV6-2/TRBV6-3	TRBJ2-7
CASGSNSNQPQHF	TGTGCTAGTGGGTCAAATAGCAATCAGCCCCAGCATTTT	NA	NA	TRBV12-5	TRBJ1-5
CASSLVSGDNSPLHF	TGCGCCAGCAGCTTGGTTTCAGGGGATAATTCACCCCTCCACTTT	NA	NA	TRBV5-1	TRBJ1-6
CATSIPPGQPQHF	TGTGCCACCAGCATTCCCCCCGGTCAGCCCCAGCATTTT	NA	NA	TRBV15	TRBJ1-5
CATSDPPQGPYNTGELFF	TGTGCCACCAGTGACCCACCCCAGGGGCCATATAACACCGGGGAGCTGTTTTTT	once	NA	TRBV24-1	TRBJ2-2
CASSVGWGRVSGELFF	TGTGCCAGCAGCGTAGGTTGGGGCAGGGTGTCCGGGGAGCTGTTTTTT	once	NA	TRBV9	TRBJ2-2
CASSTNEKLFF	TGTGCCAGCAGCACAAATGAAAAACTGTTTTTT	few	NA	TRBV7-9	TRBJ1-4
CASSSEAAASYEQYF	TGTGCCAGCAGCTCCGAAGCGGCAGCCTCCTACGAGCAGTACTTC	once	NA	TRBV11-2	TRBJ2-7
CASSSTGQGTFNQPQHF	TGTGCCAGCAGCTCCACCGGACAGGGGACATTCAATCAGCCCCAGCATTTT	NA	TRBD1	TRBV7-9	TRBJ1-5
CASSLTQGAVGELFF	TGTGCCAGCAGCTTAACACAGGGGGCCGTGGGGGAGCTGTTTTTT	NA	TRBD1	TRBV9	TRBJ2-2
CASSRGYSNTGELFF	TGTGCCAGCAGCCGGGGGTATTCGAACACCGGGGAGCTGTTTTTT	NA	NA	TRBV7-3	TRBJ2-2
CASTSTGQGIGEQYF	TGTGCCAGCACCTCTACAGGGCAGGGAATCGGCGAGCAGTACTTC	NA	NA	TRBV28	TRBJ2-7
CASSQAGGNEQFF	TGCGCCAGCAGCCAAGCCGGGGGCAATGAGCAGTTCTTC	NA	NA	TRBV4-3	TRBJ2-1
CASSLLDYSNQPQHF	TGTGCCAGCAGTCTCCTGGACTATAGCAATCAGCCCCAGCATTTT	NA	NA	TRBV28	TRBJ1-5
CASSYRVGTEAFF	TGTGCCAGCAGTTACAGGGTCGGCACTGAAGCTTTCTTT	NA	NA	TRBV2	TRBJ1-1
CASSPGTSGGRGSQYF	TGTGCCAGCAGTCCTGGGACTAGCGGGGGTAGAGGATCGCAGTATTTT	NA	TRBD2	TRBV6-6	TRBJ2-3
CASSTQEQWYGYTF	TGTGCCAGCAGCACGCAAGAACAGTGGTATGGCTACACCTTC	NA	NA	TRBV5-6	TRBJ1-2
CASSETGRGMNTEAFF	TGCGCCAGCAGTGAGACAGGGCGGGGGATGAACACTGAAGCTTTCTTT	NA	NA	TRBV10-2	TRBJ1-1